This is a list of T cell receptor beta chains from one sample in a study of T cells in Graves' hyperthyroidism and ophthalmopathy. TCRdb independently ran MiXCR on the multiplex PCR reads; one entry per CDR3 protein. The sample contains approximately 600,000 distinct CDR3 sequences, around 14% of which appear only once. The sequenced material came from blood. Source of these receptors: a woman in her twenties or thirties with Graves' hyperthyroidism that later progressed to Graves' ophthalmopathy. The CDR3 runs from the conserved cysteine through the conserved F or W. Fields, in order: V gene, D gene, clone size, J gene, CDR3 protein, CDR3 DNA. A D gene is named only where the DNA matches it firmly. Only some rows state a clone size, as once, few, many or a class for expanded clones.

TRBV5-1,NA,many,TRBJ2-5,CASSLGGDQYF,TGCGCCAGCAGCTTGGGAGGGGACCAGTACTTC
TRBV28,TRBD1,many,TRBJ1-4,CASRHLRTGGKTNEKLFF,TGTGCCAGCAGACATCTGAGGACAGGCGGGAAAACTAATGAAAAACTGTTTTTT
TRBV10-1,NA,NA,TRBJ2-3,CASRPRSDTQYF,TGCGCCAGCAGACCACGGAGCGATACGCAGTATTTT
TRBV10-3,NA,many,TRBJ2-1,CAISETSSVEQFF,TGTGCCATCAGTGAGACGTCTAGCGTTGAGCAGTTCTTC
TRBV7-2,NA,many,TRBJ2-3,CASSQVGSQGDTQYF,TGTGCCAGCAGCCAAGTGGGATCTCAGGGAGATACGCAGTATTTT
TRBV12-3/TRBV12-4,TRBD1,many,TRBJ1-5,CASSPPGQGNQPQHF,TGTGCCAGCAGTCCACCGGGACAGGGGAATCAGCCCCAGCATTTT
TRBV4-1,TRBD1,NA,TRBJ2-3,CASSLGGLSTDTQYF,TGCGCCAGCAGCCTAGGGGGCCTAAGCACAGATACGCAGTATTTT
TRBV2,NA,many,TRBJ2-1,CAGRTSNEQFF,TGTGCCGGCAGGACCAGCAATGAGCAGTTCTTC
TRBV7-9,NA,NA,TRBJ2-7,CASSSWVGRPYEQYF,TGTGCCAGCAGCTCGTGGGTGGGGAGACCCTACGAGCAGTACTTC
TRBV2,TRBD1,many,TRBJ1-5,CASGTGSSQPQHF,TGTGCCAGCGGGACAGGGTCAAGTCAGCCCCAGCATTTT
TRBV29-1,TRBD1,many,TRBJ1-2,CSVPGQAATDGYTF,TGCAGCGTTCCAGGACAGGCGGCTACGGATGGCTACACCTTC
TRBV19,NA,many,TRBJ2-2,CAGKGGGDTGELFF,TGTGCCGGGAAGGGGGGAGGTGACACCGGGGAGCTGTTTTTT
TRBV24-1,TRBD1,many,TRBJ2-2,CATSTGQGTTGELFF,TGTGCCACCAGTACCGGACAGGGAACCACCGGGGAGCTGTTTTTT
TRBV13,NA,NA,TRBJ2-7,CASSPPLWDLTYEQYF,TGTGCCAGCAGCCCGCCCCTATGGGACCTGACCTACGAGCAGTACTTC
TRBV6-1,NA,many,TRBJ1-1,CASSVRTADTEAFF,TGTGCCAGCAGTGTCAGGACAGCGGACACTGAAGCTTTCTTT
TRBV7-9,NA,few,TRBJ2-1,CASFWDGVWRDEQFF,TGTGCCAGCTTCTGGGACGGTGTCTGGAGGGATGAGCAGTTCTTC
TRBV4-2,TRBD1,many,TRBJ1-5,CASSQPGTEVSNQPQHF,TGTGCCAGCAGCCAACCGGGGACAGAGGTTAGCAATCAGCCCCAGCATTTT
TRBV19,NA,few,TRBJ1-5,CASSIDGQPQHF,TGTGCCAGTAGTATTGACGGCCAGCCCCAGCATTTT
TRBV6-1,NA,many,TRBJ1-5,CASKEGHNQPQHF,TGTGCCAGCAAAGAGGGACACAATCAGCCCCAGCATTTT
TRBV6-2/TRBV6-3,TRBD1,many,TRBJ1-2,CASSWGQGARGYTF,TGTGCCAGCAGTTGGGGACAGGGGGCAAGAGGCTACACCTTC
TRBV3-1,TRBD1,many,TRBJ2-3,CASSQPTGRTDTQYF,TGTGCCAGCAGCCAACCGACAGGGCGCACAGATACGCAGTATTTT
TRBV6-1,TRBD1,NA,TRBJ1-5,CASSSQGQGNNQPQHF,TGTGCCAGCAGTTCCCAGGGACAGGGGAACAATCAGCCCCAGCATTTT
TRBV27,NA,NA,TRBJ1-1,CASSAPGTSYEAFF,TGTGCCAGCAGTGCCCCCGGGACGTCGTACGAAGCTTTCTTT
TRBV7-9,TRBD1,many,TRBJ2-2,CASSLGWVTGSYTEELFF,TGTGCCAGCAGCTTAGGCTGGGTGACAGGGTCTTACACCGAGGAGCTGTTTTTT
TRBV7-2,TRBD2,few,TRBJ2-7,CASSATRTSGGEQYF,TGTGCCAGCAGCGCGACTAGGACTAGCGGGGGCGAGCAGTACTTC
TRBV11-3,NA,many,TRBJ2-1,CASSLEGRDRAINEQFF,TGTGCCAGCAGCTTAGAAGGGCGGGATCGAGCGATCAATGAGCAGTTCTTC
TRBV13,NA,few,TRBJ2-2,CASSSQGGTGELFF,TGTGCCAGCAGCTCTCAGGGGGGTACCGGGGAGCTGTTTTTT
TRBV27,NA,many,TRBJ1-6,CASSWLADNSPLHF,TGTGCCAGCAGCTGGCTAGCGGATAATTCACCCCTCCACTTT
TRBV7-9,NA,many,TRBJ2-7,CASTKPGGIGSSYEQYF,TGTGCCAGCACCAAACCGGGGGGCATAGGGAGCTCCTACGAGCAGTACTTC
TRBV7-9,NA,many,TRBJ1-1,CASSLAGTLNTEAFF,TGTGCCAGCAGCTTAGCGGGTACGTTGAACACTGAAGCTTTCTTT
TRBV24-1,NA,NA,TRBJ1-1,CATSDPPGPLGGAFF,TGTGCCACCAGTGATCCCCCGGGGCCTCTTGGAGGGGCTTTCTTT
TRBV20-1,NA,NA,TRBJ2-7,CSAEYEQYF,TGCAGTGCTGAATACGAGCAGTACTTC
TRBV11-2,TRBD2,many,TRBJ2-1,CASSYGTSGSYNEQFF,TGTGCCAGCAGCTACGGGACTAGCGGGTCCTACAATGAGCAGTTCTTC
TRBV6-1,TRBD1,many,TRBJ2-5,CASSWIPGQKETQYF,TGTGCCAGCAGTTGGATTCCGGGACAGAAAGAGACCCAGTACTTC
TRBV30,NA,NA,TRBJ1-5,CAWSVLGGGSQPQHF,TGTGCCTGGAGTGTACTCGGCGGGGGTAGCCAGCCCCAGCATTTT
TRBV5-1,NA,many,TRBJ2-7,CASRAGTVSYEQYF,TGCGCCAGCAGGGCCGGGACGGTCTCCTACGAGCAGTACTTC
TRBV19,TRBD2,many,TRBJ2-7,CASSSRQREGYEQYF,TGTGCCAGTAGTTCCCGCCAGCGGGAGGGGTACGAGCAGTACTTC
TRBV11-2,TRBD1,many,TRBJ2-1,CASSPRTGDENEQFF,TGTGCCAGCAGCCCCCGGACAGGGGATGAAAATGAGCAGTTCTTC
TRBV7-9,NA,NA,TRBJ2-7,CASSLARDFLSYEQYF,TGTGCCAGCAGCTTAGCCCGGGACTTCCTTTCCTACGAGCAGTACTTC
TRBV12-3/TRBV12-4,NA,many,TRBJ2-5,CASSTDYAETQYF,TGTGCCAGCAGTACAGACTACGCGGAGACCCAGTACTTC
TRBV6-6,NA,many,TRBJ1-5,CASSYSITPQYSNQPQHF,TGTGCCAGCAGTTACTCGATAACCCCTCAATATAGCAATCAGCCCCAGCATTTT
TRBV7-9,NA,few,TRBJ2-1,CASSLAGGLEETQFF,TGTGCCAGCAGCTTAGCAGGGGGTCTGGAAGAGACCCAGTTCTTC
TRBV3-1,NA,many,TRBJ2-5,CASSQDLAAQETQYF,TGTGCCAGCAGCCAAGATCTGGCGGCCCAAGAGACCCAGTACTTC
TRBV28,NA,many,TRBJ2-1,CASTPPAPRKGEQFF,TGTGCCAGCACCCCCCCCGCGCCCCGGAAGGGTGAGCAGTTCTTC
TRBV12-3/TRBV12-4,TRBD1,many,TRBJ1-5,CASSAGTDQPQHF,TGTGCCAGCAGTGCCGGGACAGATCAGCCCCAGCATTTT
TRBV10-3,NA,many,TRBJ2-7,CAISGGDGGYEQYF,TGTGCCATCAGTGGGGGTGATGGTGGCTACGAGCAGTACTTC
TRBV7-9,NA,NA,TRBJ2-4,CASSLGGDRGNIQYF,TGTGCCAGCAGCTTAGGGGGGGACAGAGGAAACATTCAGTACTTC
TRBV6-1,TRBD1,few,TRBJ2-7,CASRGDRGSIHEQYF,TGTGCCAGCAGGGGGGACAGGGGCAGTATCCACGAGCAGTACTTC
TRBV11-3,NA,many,TRBJ1-4,CASSLGFDEKLFF,TGTGCCAGCAGCTTAGGGTTTGATGAAAAACTGTTTTTT
TRBV6-1,TRBD2,many,TRBJ2-1,CASRSGHSYNEQFF,TGTGCCAGCCGTAGCGGGCACTCCTACAATGAGCAGTTCTTC
TRBV30,NA,few,TRBJ1-6,CAWSYVTASSYNSPLHF,TGTGCCTGGAGTTATGTGACAGCGAGCTCCTATAATTCACCCCTCCACTTT
TRBV11-2,NA,NA,TRBJ2-7,CASSLDSHLQVEQYF,TGTGCCAGCAGCTTAGACTCCCACCTACAGGTCGAGCAGTACTTC
TRBV30,NA,many,TRBJ2-5,CAWSGLGDQETQYF,TGTGCCTGGAGCGGTTTAGGGGATCAAGAGACCCAGTACTTC
TRBV27,TRBD2,many,TRBJ2-1,CASSLLIPSGNNEQFF,TGTGCCAGCAGTTTATTAATCCCTAGCGGGAACAATGAGCAGTTCTTC
TRBV12-5,NA,many,TRBJ2-3,CASRPSAYGDTQYF,TGTGCTAGTCGCCCTAGCGCCTACGGAGATACGCAGTATTTT
TRBV10-3,TRBD1,NA,TRBJ1-2,CAISVGQGQGGYTF,TGTGCCATCAGTGTGGGACAGGGCCAGGGTGGCTACACCTTC
TRBV2,NA,many,TRBJ1-1,CASSESLSTEAFF,TGTGCCAGCAGTGAAAGTTTGAGCACTGAAGCTTTCTTT